These 24 T cell receptor beta chains share one sample of origin, sequenced in a study of blood T cell repertoires in COVID-19. Measured with immunoSEQ multiplex PCR; TCRdb has only the in-frame clones, and not every one. The sample has 55,000 to 90,000 clones, approximately 90% seen once. Sequenced: peripheral blood. These receptor sequences come from a man aged 65 to 79 with active COVID-19.

The rearrangement uses TRBV19 and TRBJ1-5; 10 bases agree with TRBD1. Trimming cost V 4 bases and J 7 bases; bases outside gene matches: 7. This CDR3 is built from 15 residues. The germline V gene has CDR1 LNHDA and CDR2 SQIVND (reference sequence). For the CDR3, the DNA is TGTGCCAGTAGTACCCGGGACAGGGGTGGCCAGCCCCAGCATTTT. Protein product: CASSTRDRGGQPQHF.

V and J are TRBV27 and TRBJ1-1; TRBD1 matches 11 bases. Trimming cost V 5 bases and J 4 bases; bases outside gene matches: 3. The CDR3 has 14 amino acids. The germline V gene has CDR1 MNHEY and CDR2 SMNVEV (reference sequence). CDR3: CASSLGTGGTEAFF. CDR3 DNA sequence: TGTGCCAGCAGTCTGGGGACAGGGGGCACTGAAGCTTTCTTT.

This clone was counted between two and nine times. This chain connects TRBV6-2 or TRBV6-3 to TRBJ2-2, with TRBD1 as a possible D gene (5 bases). The CDR3 length is 15 residues. Looked up from germline, CDR1 is MNHEY and CDR2 is SVGEGT. V was shortened by 2 bases and J by 2 bases, with 9 bases between the two germline ends. CDR3 DNA sequence: TGTGCCAGCAGTTACGGGGCGGCTAACACCGGGGAGCTGTTTTTT. Its translation: CASSYGAANTGELFF.

The rearrangement links TRBV28 to TRBJ2-7, with TRBD2 as a possible D gene (5 bases). Trimming cost V 3 bases and J 3 bases, with 6 bases left between them. Germline values: CDR1 MDHEN, CDR2 SYDVKM. The length of the CDR3 is 12 residues. CDR3 residues: CASSFEGYEQYF. The CDR3 nucleotides read TGTGCCAGCAGTTTCGAGGGCTACGAGCAGTACTTC.

This chain uses TRBV30 with TRBJ2-5; a possible D gene is TRBD1 (6 bases). V was clipped by 4 bases and J by 4 bases, with 16 bases between them. CDR1 GTSNPN and CDR2 SVGIG come from the germline V gene (reference sequence). This CDR3 has 14 amino acids. The CDR3 DNA reads TGTGCCTGGACCCTAGTGGGGGCGGGAGAGACCCAGTACTTC. This gives the protein CAWTLVGAGETQYF.

V gene TRBV7-3 combines with J gene TRBJ2-1; 10 positions agree with TRBD2. Per germline, CDR1 SGHTA and CDR2 FQGTGA. J was trimmed by 9 bases and V by 5 bases; bases with no gene match: 13. The CDR3 length is 16 residues. The CDR3 here is CASSPIGGTSETEQFF. DNA for the CDR3: TGTGCCAGCAGCCCCATTGGGGGGACTAGCGAGACTGAGCAGTTCTTC.

The gene calls are TRBV23-1 and TRBJ2-1; TRBD2 is a possible D gene (6 bases). TRBV23-1 is recorded as an ORF, its role being uncertain. Trimming took 4 bases from V and 10 from J, leaving 17 bases between them. CDR3 length: 14 amino acids. The CDR3 protein is CASSRLRRAAEQFF. DNA of the CDR3: TGCGCCAGCAGTCGCCTGAGGAGGGCGGCCGAGCAGTTCTTC.

The rearrangement links TRBV5-4 to TRBJ2-7; 12 positions agree with TRBD2. J gave up 0 bases and V 2 bases, and 12 bases lay outside the gene matches. Germline CDR1 and CDR2: SGHNT and YYREEE (reference sequence). This CDR3 is built from 19 residues. Here the CDR3 reads CASSFRGLAGRRGSYEQYF. CDR3 coding DNA: TGTGCCAGCAGCTTCCGAGGACTAGCGGGGCGGAGGGGCTCCTACGAGCAGTACTTC.

The chain employs TRBV2 and TRBJ2-1; 11 positions agree with TRBD2. CDR1 is SNHLY, CDR2 FYNNEI, per germline. CDR3 length equals 13 residues. With 7 bases clipped from V and 9 bases from J, the junction kept 5 bases outside the gene matches. In DNA form, the CDR3 reads TGTGCCAGCATGAGGCTAGCGGGGGGTGAGCAGTTCTTC. It translates to CASMRLAGGEQFF. Looking up the rest from reference TRBV2 and TRBJ2-1 gives the full variable domain: EPEVTQTPSHQVTQMGQEVILRCVPISNHLYFYWYRQILGQKVEFLVSFYNNEISEKSEIFDDQFSVERPDGSNFTLKIRSTKLEDSAMYFCASMRLAGGEQFFGPGTRLTVL.

Notes on this clone: A junction boundary mismatches the germline segment, possibly from a read error. This rearrangement joins TRBV29-1 to TRBJ1-3; a weak D match, TRBD1 (6 bases). CDR1 is SQVTM, CDR2 ANQGSEA, per germline. This CDR3 is built from 11 residues. Written as DNA, the CDR3 is TGCAGCGTTGGAGGTCAGGGGAATATGGATTTT. Its translation is CSVGGQGNMDF.

This rearrangement joins TRBV4-3 to TRBJ2-1, with 9 nucleotides matching TRBD2. CDR1 is LGHNA and CDR2 is YSLEER in the germline V gene. The CDR3 has 20 residues. V trimming: 0 bases; J trimming: 0 bases; junction bases outside the gene matches: 12. The CDR3 is CASSQDVVAGAQSSYNEQFF. The CDR3 coding sequence is TGCGCCAGCAGCCAAGATGTGGTAGCGGGAGCCCAAAGCTCCTACAATGAGCAGTTCTTC.

The V gene is TRBV28, the J gene TRBJ1-2; D not resolved. Germline values: CDR1 MDHEN, CDR2 SYDVKM. The CDR3 has 14 residues. V lost 7 bases, J lost 1 base, and 13 bases lay in between. CDR3 in DNA: TGTGCCAGCACCCCCGCCTCGGGTAACTATGGCTACACCTTC. It encodes CASTPASGNYGYTF.

This clone was recorded a few times. This rearrangement joins TRBV5-1 to TRBJ2-7; TRBD1 is a possible D gene (6 bases). Germline V gives CDR1 SGHRS, CDR2 YFSETQ. The CDR3 spans 15 residues. Between the trimmed V and J ends, which lost 0 bases and 5 bases, there was a span of 15 bases. CDR3 residues: CASSLEGRGRHEQYF. In DNA form, the CDR3 reads TGCGCCAGCAGCTTGGAGGGCAGGGGAAGGCACGAGCAGTACTTC.

CDR3 bases: TGTGCCAGCTCACGGCTAGCGGATGACTACAATGAGCAGTTCTTC. The encoded protein is CASSRLADDYNEQFF. The gene calls are TRBV18 and TRBJ2-1; 7 nucleotides match TRBD2. Germline trimming cut 4 bases from V and 3 bases from J; bases unmatched to any gene: 6. The CDR3 totals 15 residues. Germline loops: CDR1 KGHSH, CDR2 LQKENI.

The rearrangement joins TRBV19 to TRBJ2-7; 7 positions match TRBD1. Germline V gene data show CDR1 as LNHDA and CDR2 as SQIVND (reference sequence). The CDR3 spans 15 residues. The ends lost 1 base at V and 6 bases at J; junction bases unmatched: 9. The CDR3 region is CASSIGGTAAGEQYF. The DNA for the CDR3 is TGTGCCAGTAGTATAGGAGGGACAGCTGCGGGCGAGCAGTACTTC.

This clone appeared once. This chain joins TRBV13 and TRBJ2-5; maybe TRBD1 (6 bases). The CDR3 totals 14 residues. The V gene's germline CDR1 is PRHDT and CDR2 FYEKMQ (reference sequence). V was shortened by 3 bases and J by 5 bases, with 13 bases between the two germline ends. The CDR3 coding sequence is TGTGCCAGCAGCTTTTTTACCCAGGGGGAGACCCAGTACTTC. It translates to CASSFFTQGETQYF.

This chain links TRBV7-6 with TRBJ2-7, with a weak D call TRBD2 (6 bases). The CDR3 runs to 14 residues. Trimming shortened V by 5 bases and J by 7 bases, and 18 bases separated the two germline ends. CDR1 and CDR2 from the germline V gene are SGHVS and FNYEAQ. The chain's CDR3 is CASSSELEGDEQYF. In DNA form, the CDR3 reads TGTGCCAGCAGCAGTGAGCTGGAGGGCGATGAGCAGTACTTC.

The chain has TRBV5-6 and TRBJ2-3, with D perhaps TRBD2 (6 bases). The length of the CDR3 is 14 residues. V was shortened by 6 bases and J by 3 bases, with 14 bases between the two germline ends. From germline, CDR1 is SGHDT and CDR2 YYEEEE. CDR3 coding DNA: TGTGCCAGCACCGACGGACTACTAACAGATACGCAGTATTTT. This encodes CASTDGLLTDTQYF.

This clone was seen a few times. V gene TRBV6-5 combines with J gene TRBJ1-5; TRBD1 aligns across 10 bases. The CDR3 has 14 residues. Germline V CDR1 and CDR2: MNHEY, SVGAGI. Trimming took 8 bases from V and 5 from J; bases not matched to a gene: 6. The CDR3 loop reads CASETGGGHQPQHF. Here the CDR3 DNA reads TGTGCCAGCGAGACAGGGGGCGGGCATCAGCCCCAGCATTTT.

The rearrangement links TRBV5-1 to TRBJ2-1; 9 bases align to TRBD2. The V and J ends lost 2 bases and 0 bases, in that order; junction bases with no gene match: 6. This CDR3 region has 17 residues. Germline V gene sequence: CDR1 SGHRS, CDR2 YFSETQ. CDR3 sequence: CASSFGGSGSSYNEQFF. CDR3 nucleotide sequence: TGCGCCAGCAGCTTCGGGGGTAGCGGGAGCTCCTACAATGAGCAGTTCTTC.

V and J are TRBV3-1 (or the pseudogene TRBV3-2) and TRBJ2-1; 7 nucleotides match TRBD2. Trimming at V came to 4 bases and at J to 2 bases, leaving 5 bases not matched to a gene. Germline V gives CDR1 LGHDT, CDR2 YNNKEL (reference sequence). The CDR3 runs to 15 residues. The CDR3 loop is CASSPGGRPYNEQFF. The CDR3 bases are TGTGCCAGCAGCCCGGGCGGGAGACCCTACAATGAGCAGTTCTTC.

The CDR3 DNA sequence: TGTGCCAGTAGTATTAGGGGACAGGGGGCGAGTGGAAACACCATATATTTT. Translating it yields CASSIRGQGASGNTIYF. This chain joins TRBV19 and TRBJ1-3; 12 bases agree with TRBD1. The CDR3 has 17 residues. Unmatched junction bases numbered 6, after V lost 3 bases and J lost 3 bases. Germline V lookup: CDR1 LNHDA, CDR2 SQIVND (reference sequence).

The chain joins TRBV5-4 to TRBJ2-2, with TRBD2 matching 10 bases. The length of the CDR3 is 15 residues. Trimming cost V 9 bases and J 4 bases; bases outside gene matches: 9. CDR1 SGHNT and CDR2 YYREEE come from the germline V gene (reference sequence). The CDR3 loop is CATWGSGRGTGELFF. In nucleotides, the CDR3 is TGTGCCACCTGGGGAAGCGGGAGGGGCACCGGGGAGCTGTTTTTT.

CDR3 nucleotide sequence: TGTGCCAGCAGCCCGTCCGGTCGATACGAGCAGTACTTC. It yields the protein CASSPSGRYEQYF. V usage is TRBV6-5 and J usage is TRBJ2-7, with D uncertain. CDR1 MNHEY and CDR2 SVGAGI come from the germline V gene. This CDR3 comprises 13 residues. V was shortened by 6 bases and J by 4 bases, with 13 bases between the two germline ends.